These 27 T cell receptor beta chains came from one sample sequenced in a study of T cell responses to AZD1222 COVID-19 vaccine. The assay was immunoSEQ multiplex PCR, and TCRdb's table has in-frame clones only and misses some. This sample carries roughly 26,000 clones, about 90% of them seen once, and the ten largest clones take about 2.7%. This material consisted of peripheral blood, taken 28 days after the second AZD1222 dose. The receptors were gathered from an adult who received the AZD1222 COVID-19 vaccine.

The rearrangement joins TRBV2 to TRBJ1-1; D call uncertain. Per germline, CDR1 SNHLY and CDR2 FYNNEI. The CDR3 spans 12 residues. V lost 6 bases and J lost 3, with 8 bases in between. The CDR3 sequence: CASRGRDTEAFF. CDR3 DNA: TGTGCCAGCAGGGGGAGGGACACTGAAGCTTTCTTT.

The CDR3 reads CASSPGTVSTGELFF. The CDR3 nucleotides are TGCGCCAGCAGCCCGGGGACCGTGAGTACCGGGGAGCTGTTTTTT. This chain links TRBV5-1 with TRBJ2-2; D may correspond to TRBD1 or TRBD2 (5 bases each). Germline V gene data show CDR1 as SGHRS and CDR2 as YFSETQ. The ends were cut back, 4 bases at V and 5 bases at J, with 15 bases in the middle. The CDR3 covers 15 residues.

The CDR3 DNA follows: TGTGCCAGCAGTCGACAGGGGAATTCCTACAATGAGCAGTTCTTC. Its protein product is CASSRQGNSYNEQFF. The J gene is TRBJ2-1, the V gene TRBV3-1 (or the pseudogene TRBV3-2); 8 positions match TRBD1. After removal of 6 bases from V and 1 base from J, the junction contained 5 bases not matched to a gene. CDR1 and CDR2 from the germline V gene are LGHDT and YNNKEL (reference sequence). The CDR3 is made up of 15 amino acids.

V is TRBV4-3 and J is TRBJ2-1; D is ambiguous. CDR1 and CDR2 from the germline V gene are LGHNA and YSLEER. Between the trimmed V and J ends, which lost 0 bases and 0 bases, there was a span of 6 bases. The CDR3 has 15 amino acids. The CDR3 sequence is CASSQESYSYNEQFF. CDR3 nucleotides: TGCGCCAGCAGCCAAGAATCCTACTCCTACAATGAGCAGTTCTTC.

This clone appeared a single time. This chain joins TRBV5-4 and TRBJ2-7; 14 bases are shared with TRBD2. The CDR3 spans 16 residues. Germline-derived CDR1 and CDR2 are SGHNT and YYREEE (reference sequence). With V trimmed by 5 bases and J by 7 bases, 11 bases remained unmatched. DNA for the CDR3: TGTGCCAGCAGTTGGGGACTAGCGGGGGCCCAGGGGGAGCAGTACTTC. Protein: CASSWGLAGAQGEQYF.

The CDR3 sequence is CASEDRNYGYTF. The CDR3 nucleotides are TGTGCCAGTGAGGACAGAAACTATGGCTACACCTTC. This chain connects TRBV2 to TRBJ1-2; weak D call: TRBD1 (6 bases). V dropped 9 bases and J dropped 2 bases, with 10 bases sitting between them. The CDR3 totals 12 residues. Germline V lookup: CDR1 SNHLY, CDR2 FYNNEI.

V usage is TRBV29-1 and J usage is TRBJ1-3; D is unclear. Germline-derived CDR1 and CDR2 are SQVTM and ANQGSEA. The CDR3 length is 12 residues. Between the trimmed V and J ends, which lost 2 bases and 0 bases, there was a span of 2 bases. DNA for the CDR3: TGCAGCGTTGAAAACTCTGGAAACACCATATATTTT. It translates to CSVENSGNTIYF. Drawing the rest from reference TRBV29-1 and TRBJ1-3, the complete variable domain is SAVISQKPSRDICQRGTSLTIQCQVDSQVTMMFWYRQQPGQSLTLIATANQGSEATYESGFVIDKFPISRPNLTFSTLTVSNMSPEDSSIYLCSVENSGNTIYFGEGSWLTVV.

As DNA, the CDR3 is TGTGCCAGCAGCTTCGGGATGGCCGGCTACAATGAGCAGTTCTTC. Amino acids: CASSFGMAGYNEQFF. The J gene is TRBJ2-1, the V gene TRBV9; possibly TRBD2 for D (5 bases). V was clipped by 4 bases and J by 3 bases, with 14 bases between them. Germline V gene lookup returns CDR1 SGDLS and CDR2 YYNGEE. The CDR3 loop spans 15 amino acids.

The chain uses TRBV7-8 and TRBJ2-7; 8 bases fit TRBD1. The CDR3 runs to 13 residues. Germline V gene lookup returns CDR1 SGHVS and CDR2 FQNEAQ. With V trimmed by 4 bases and J by 6 bases, 5 bases remained unmatched. CDR3 DNA: TGTGCCAGCAGCTCCCGGACAGGGCGCGAGCAGTACTTC. Protein product: CASSSRTGREQYF. Supplemented by reference TRBV7-8 and TRBJ2-7, the full variable domain reads GAGVSQSPRYKVAKRGQDVALRCDPISGHVSLFWYQQALGQGPEFLTYFQNEAQLDKSGLPSDRFFAERPEGSVSTLKIQRTQQEDSAVYLCASSSRTGREQYFGPGTRLTVT.

J is TRBJ2-2 and V is TRBV7-2; D ambiguous. Deletions cut 0 bases from V and 5 bases from J, with 7 bases between. Germline values: CDR1 SGHTA, CDR2 FQGNSA. CDR3 size: 14 residues. CDR3 in amino acids: CASSLARATGELFF. For the CDR3, the DNA is TGTGCCAGCAGCTTAGCGCGAGCGACCGGGGAGCTGTTTTTT.

The chain uses TRBV5-5 and TRBJ1-1, with TRBD1 identical over 8 bases. The CDR3 runs to 13 residues. Germline V gene lookup returns CDR1 SGHKS and CDR2 YYEKEE (reference sequence). V shed 4 bases and J 6 bases; nucleotides not matched to a gene: 5. This CDR3 is CASSPGGSAEAFF. In DNA form, the CDR3 reads TGTGCCAGCAGCCCAGGGGGCAGCGCTGAAGCTTTCTTT.

This clone has only one observation. The rearrangement uses TRBV5-1 and TRBJ2-7, with D perhaps assigned TRBD1 or TRBD2 (7 bases each). CDR1 is SGHRS, CDR2 YFSETQ, per germline. V was trimmed by 0 bases and J by 2 bases, leaving 12 bases between them. The CDR3 consists of 15 residues. CDR3 sequence (DNA): TGCGCCAGCAGCTTGGCTCCAGGGGGGGCCTACGAGCAGTACTTC. It specifies CASSLAPGGAYEQYF.

This chain links TRBV5-8 with TRBJ2-7, with D maybe TRBD1 (5 bases). V lost 4 bases and J lost 0, with 17 bases in between. Germline V gene lookup returns CDR1 SGHTS and CDR2 YDEGEE. This CDR3 has 16 residues. The DNA for the CDR3 is TGTGCCAGCAGCCGGTCCGGAACAGGCGACTCCTACGAGCAGTACTTC. It is translated as CASSRSGTGDSYEQYF.

The rearrangement joins TRBV27 to TRBJ2-7, with TRBD1 as a possible D gene (5 bases). In germline, CDR1 is MNHEY, CDR2 SMNVEV (reference sequence). The CDR3 totals 13 residues. The V and J ends lost 6 bases and 1 base respectively, with 10 bases between them. The DNA of the CDR3 is TGTGCCAGCAGCCGTAGGACATCCTACGAGCAGTACTTC. This gives the protein CASSRRTSYEQYF.

CDR3 DNA: TGTGCCAGCAGCTCAGGGACAGGGGGCTACACCTTC. Translating it yields CASSSGTGGYTF. The chain is built from TRBV11-3 and TRBJ1-2, with 9 nucleotides matching TRBD1. With V trimmed by 4 bases and J by 8 bases, 2 bases remained unmatched. Germline V gene lookup returns CDR1 SGHNT and CDR2 YENEEA. The CDR3 runs to 12 residues.

This chain connects TRBV3-1 (or the pseudogene TRBV3-2) to TRBJ2-1, with D tentatively TRBD1 or TRBD2 (5 bases each). The ends were cut back, 1 base at V and 5 bases at J, with 15 bases in the middle. The CDR3 covers 16 residues. Per germline, CDR1 LGHDT and CDR2 YNNKEL (reference sequence). The CDR3 coding sequence is TGTGCCAGCAGCCAAGCCGGGACGTGGGGCAACAATGAGCAGTTCTTC. Protein: CASSQAGTWGNNEQFF.

The chain links TRBV3-1 (or the pseudogene TRBV3-2) to TRBJ1-2; D is undetermined. Germline CDR1 LGHDT, CDR2 YNNKEL (reference sequence). V lost 1 base to trimming and J lost 8 bases, with 17 bases between them. The CDR3 is 15 residues long. CDR3 residues: CASSQVSNSIPGYTF. CDR3 DNA sequence: TGTGCCAGCAGCCAAGTTTCGAACAGTATTCCCGGCTACACCTTC.

J is TRBJ1-1 and V is TRBV6-5; 9 nucleotides line up with TRBD1. The CDR3 contains 14 residues. CDR1 is MNHEY, CDR2 SVGAGI, per germline. The ends lost 0 bases at V and 10 bases at J; junction bases unmatched: 6. CDR3 DNA: TGTGCCAGCAGTTACTCCACAGGGGGCGGGGGAGCTTTCTTT. Translating gives CASSYSTGGGGAFF.

V is TRBV3-1 (or the pseudogene TRBV3-2) and J is TRBJ1-1; D call uncertain. Trimming pared 0 bases from V and 4 bases from J, leaving 15 bases between. This CDR3 is 16 amino acids long. CDR1 is LGHDT, CDR2 YNNKEL, per germline (reference sequence). Here the CDR3 reads CASSQDLGPRGTEAFF. The CDR3 DNA reads TGTGCCAGCAGCCAAGATCTGGGCCCGCGTGGCACTGAAGCTTTCTTT.

The J gene is TRBJ1-3, the V gene TRBV9; TRBD1 matches at 10 bases. The germline V gene has CDR1 SGDLS and CDR2 YYNGEE. The CDR3 has 16 residues. V was clipped by 0 bases and J by 2 bases; unmatched bases: 2. The CDR3: CASSVAGQGAGNTIYF. The DNA for the CDR3 is TGTGCCAGCAGCGTAGCAGGACAGGGGGCTGGAAACACCATATATTTT.

This chain connects TRBV2 to TRBJ1-6, with D possibly being TRBD1 (6 bases). The CDR3 covers 15 residues. V lost 3 bases to trimming and J lost 9 bases, with 15 bases between them. The germline CDR1 and CDR2 sequences are SNHLY and FYNNEI. The CDR3 nucleotides read TGTGCCAGCAGTGAGGCCCAGGGAGGGGGTTCACCCCTCCACTTT. It encodes CASSEAQGGGSPLHF. The full variable domain, in which reference TRBV2 and TRBJ1-6 provide the parts outside the CDR3, is EPEVTQTPSHQVTQMGQEVILRCVPISNHLYFYWYRQILGQKVEFLVSFYNNEISEKSEIFDDQFSVERPDGSNFTLKIRSTKLEDSAMYFCASSEAQGGGSPLHFGNGTRLTVT.

This clone is a singleton in its sample. This rearrangement joins TRBV5-5 to TRBJ2-7; D tentatively reads TRBD1 or TRBD2 (5 bases each). V lost 7 bases to trimming and J lost 2 bases, with 10 bases between them. The CDR3 consists of 12 residues. From germline, CDR1 is SGHKS and CDR2 YYEKEE (reference sequence). The CDR3 DNA follows: TGTGCCAGCGGGACGGACCCCTACGAGCAGTACTTC. This sequence encodes CASGTDPYEQYF.

The chain links TRBV19 to TRBJ1-2; TRBD1 agrees at 8 bases. Per germline, CDR1 LNHDA and CDR2 SQIVND (reference sequence). CDR3 size: 14 residues. Unmatched junction bases numbered 8, after V lost 7 bases and J lost 4 bases. Here the CDR3 DNA reads TGTGCCAGTATACCGACAGGGGCTTCCTATGGCTACACCTTC. It codes for CASIPTGASYGYTF.

The chain uses TRBV9 and TRBJ2-7; TRBD2 agrees at 14 bases. The CDR3 runs 14 residues. The J segment lost 7 bases and the V segment lost 2 bases, leaving 2 bases of the junction unmatched. Germline-derived CDR1 and CDR2 are SGDLS and YYNGEE. The CDR3, as DNA: TGTGCCAGCAGCGTGACTAGCGGGGGGGCTGAGCAGTACTTC. It translates to CASSVTSGGAEQYF.

This chain uses TRBV10-2 with TRBJ1-2, with D tentatively TRBD1 (5 bases). Germline V gene lookup returns CDR1 WSHSY and CDR2 SAAADI. Trimming shortened V by 6 bases and J by 4 bases, and 18 bases separated the two germline ends. This CDR3 has 15 residues. The CDR3 coding sequence is TGCGCCAGCAGCGATACCCGTGGGGCGGTCTATGGCTACACCTTC. This gives the protein CASSDTRGAVYGYTF.

V and J are TRBV5-6 and TRBJ2-7, with 8 bases lining up with TRBD2. Germline trimming cut 4 bases from V and 2 bases from J; bases unmatched to any gene: 8. The germline V gene has CDR1 SGHDT and CDR2 YYEEEE. This CDR3 is built from 15 residues. The CDR3 coding sequence is TGTGCCAGCAGCCGCCTCGCGGGGGGAACCTACGAGCAGTACTTC. It yields the protein CASSRLAGGTYEQYF.

This chain connects TRBV5-5 to TRBJ1-4, with 9 bases matching TRBD1. V trimming: 3 bases; J trimming: 10 bases; junction bases outside the gene matches: 7. CDR3 length: 14 residues. The germline gives CDR1 SGHKS, CDR2 YYEKEE (reference sequence). CDR3 in DNA: TGTGCCAGCAGCTCCGGGACAGGGCAAACAAAACTGTTTTTT. Its translation: CASSSGTGQTKLFF. Complete variable domain (other parts from reference TRBV5-5 and TRBJ1-4): DAGVTQSPTHLIKTRGQQVTLRCSPISGHKSVSWYQQVLGQGPQFIFQYYEKEERGRGNFPDRFSARQFPNYSSELNVNALLLGDSALYLCASSSGTGQTKLFFGSGTQLSVL.